This T cell receptor (beta chain) was obtained from a study of T cells in Graves' hyperthyroidism and ophthalmopathy. This clonotype was observed many times. TCR beta CDR3 regions were amplified from RNA transcripts. Using the HTBI primer set, a first-round RT-PCR was run on the TCR CDR3. TCRdb re-analysed the multiplex PCR reads in MiXCR, keeping a single row per CDR3 protein. The data contain 500,000 to 750,000 distinct CDR3 sequences, about 43% of them singletons. V shed 4 bases and J shed 7 bases, with 16 bases lying between them. The germline CDR1 and CDR2 sequences are GTSNPN and SVGIG (reference sequence). The CDR3 totals 14 residues.

The source is a woman under 30 with Graves' hyperthyroidism. Source material: peripheral blood or thyroid tissue (not recorded which). The V call is TRBV30, the J call TRBJ2-2, with D uncertain. CDR3 protein: CAWKTRRGIGELFF. The DNA of the CDR3 is TGTGCCTGGAAGACAAGGAGAGGAATCGGGGAGCTGTTTTTT.